Shown below are 10 T cell receptor beta chains from a single sample sequenced in a study of blood T cell repertoires in COVID-19. Using immunoSEQ multiplex PCR, the repertoire was profiled, and TCRdb retains in-frame clones only, with some absent. The sample has around 200,000 clones, approximately 82% seen once; the top ten hold roughly 2.9%. The material sequenced was peripheral blood. These receptors were taken from a man aged 50-60 years with active or convalescent COVID-19.

This chain uses TRBV5-1 with TRBJ1-2, with D maybe TRBD1 (5 bases). CDR3 length: 14 amino acids. Germline V gene lookup returns CDR1 SGHRS and CDR2 YFSETQ. Trimming took off 0 bases at V and 4 bases at J, with 10 bases between the two ends. The CDR3 loop is CASSLGAGSYGYTF. The CDR3 DNA reads as TGCGCCAGCAGCTTGGGAGCAGGGTCCTATGGCTACACCTTC.

The chain employs TRBV27 and TRBJ2-7; D perhaps matches TRBD1 (6 bases). V gave up 3 bases and J gave up 7 bases, with 19 bases separating them. The CDR3 runs 15 residues. CDR1 and CDR2 (germline): MNHEY, SMNVEV (reference sequence). CDR3 in DNA: TGTGCCAGCAGTTTCGACTACATGGGGGCTAGGGAGCAGTACTTC. It encodes CASSFDYMGAREQYF.

The chain recombines TRBV9 with TRBJ2-3, with TRBD2 matching over 9 bases. The CDR3 contains 19 residues. V was clipped by 4 bases and J by 0 bases; unmatched bases: 15. Germline V gene lookup returns CDR1 SGDLS and CDR2 YYNGEE. CDR3 amino acids: CASSPEGAGGISSTDTQYF. CDR3 sequence (DNA): TGTGCCAGCAGCCCTGAGGGGGCGGGAGGGATATCTAGCACAGATACGCAGTATTTT.

The chain joins TRBV4-3 to TRBJ1-1, with 7 nucleotides matching TRBD1. The CDR3 extends over 16 amino acids. Germline CDR1 reads LGHNA; CDR2 reads YSLEER. After removal of 0 bases from V and 3 bases from J, the junction contained 7 bases not matched to a gene. This CDR3 is CASSQDNRGLDTEAFF. The CDR3 nucleotides read TGCGCCAGCAGCCAAGATAATAGGGGGCTGGACACTGAAGCTTTCTTT.

The chain combines TRBV7-2 with TRBJ2-7, with TRBD2 as a possible D gene (6 bases). Trimming removed 4 bases at V and 7 bases at J, with 14 bases between. The V gene's germline CDR1 is SGHTA and CDR2 FQGNSA. The CDR3 length is 13 residues. CDR3 nucleotide sequence: TGTGCCAGCAGCTCGTGGAGGGAGTTTGAGCAGTACTTC. Residues: CASSSWREFEQYF.

This clone was detected ten times or more. The rearrangement links TRBV25-1 to TRBJ1-5, with D uncertain. This CDR3 has 11 residues. The V gene lost 8 bases and the J gene lost 7 bases, with 9 bases spanning the gap. Germline CDR1 MGHDK, CDR2 SYGVNS. The CDR3 here is CASGSSQPQHF. The CDR3 DNA reads as TGTGCCAGCGGCAGTAGCCAGCCCCAGCATTTT.

This chain links TRBV6-5 with TRBJ1-3; TRBD1 matches at 7 bases. CDR1 is MNHEY, CDR2 SVGAGI, per germline. Losses at the gene ends were 7 bases for V and 3 bases for J; bases not matched to a gene: 9. The CDR3 consists of 15 residues. The CDR3 DNA reads as TGTGCCAGCAAGAGTAGGGGGCTTTTTGGAAACACCATATATTTT. This translates into CASKSRGLFGNTIYF.

This sequence joins TRBV7-9 and TRBJ1-4, with TRBD1 matching over 7 bases. CDR3 length: 15 amino acids. V lost 5 bases, J lost 6 bases, and 9 bases stayed unmatched. Germline V gives CDR1 SEHNR, CDR2 FQNEAQ (reference sequence). The CDR3 reads CASSIGQVVDEKLFF. The CDR3 bases are TGTGCCAGCAGCATAGGACAGGTGGTGGATGAAAAACTGTTTTTT.

The V call is TRBV13, the J call TRBJ1-6; perhaps TRBD1 as D (5 bases). Germline CDR1 is PRHDT and CDR2 is FYEKMQ (reference sequence). This CDR3 has 14 residues. The V gene lost 3 bases and the J gene lost 7 bases, with 10 bases spanning the gap. The CDR3 region has the DNA TGTGCCAGCAGCTTTACGGGGGACAATTCACCCCTCCACTTT. Its translation: CASSFTGDNSPLHF.

The chain uses TRBV7-9 and TRBJ1-2; TRBD1 matches 7 bases. J gave up 8 bases and V 5 bases, and 14 bases lay outside the gene matches. Looked up from germline, CDR1 is SEHNR and CDR2 is FQNEAQ (reference sequence). This CDR3 is built from 15 residues. The CDR3 sequence: CASSPGSRGNRGYTF. CDR3 bases: TGTGCCAGCAGCCCTGGGAGCAGGGGGAATCGCGGCTACACCTTC.